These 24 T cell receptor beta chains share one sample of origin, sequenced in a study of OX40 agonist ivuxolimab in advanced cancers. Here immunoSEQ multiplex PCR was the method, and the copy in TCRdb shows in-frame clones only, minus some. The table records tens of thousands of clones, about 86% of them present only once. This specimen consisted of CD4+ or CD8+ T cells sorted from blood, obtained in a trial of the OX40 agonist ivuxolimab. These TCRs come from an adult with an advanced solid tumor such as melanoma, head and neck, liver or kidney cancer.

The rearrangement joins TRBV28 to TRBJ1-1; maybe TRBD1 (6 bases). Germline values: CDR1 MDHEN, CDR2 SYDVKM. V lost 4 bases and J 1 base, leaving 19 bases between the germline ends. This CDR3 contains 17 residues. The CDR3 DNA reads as TGTGCCAGCAGTTACCTCATCGGACAGATTCCGAACACTGAAGCTTTCTTT. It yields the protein CASSYLIGQIPNTEAFF.

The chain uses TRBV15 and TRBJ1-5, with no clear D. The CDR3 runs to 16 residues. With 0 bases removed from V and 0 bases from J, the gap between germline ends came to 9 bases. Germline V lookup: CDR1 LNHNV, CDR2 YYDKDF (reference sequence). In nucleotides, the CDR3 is TGTGCCACCAGCAGAGATAGGGCAAGTAGCAATCAGCCCCAGCATTTT. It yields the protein CATSRDRASSNQPQHF.

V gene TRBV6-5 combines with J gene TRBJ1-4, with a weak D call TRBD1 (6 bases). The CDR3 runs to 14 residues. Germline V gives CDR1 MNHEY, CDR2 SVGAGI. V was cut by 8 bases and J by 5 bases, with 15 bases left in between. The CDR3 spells CASSQGLQNEKLFF. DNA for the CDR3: TGTGCCAGCTCCCAGGGGTTACAAAATGAAAAACTGTTTTTT.

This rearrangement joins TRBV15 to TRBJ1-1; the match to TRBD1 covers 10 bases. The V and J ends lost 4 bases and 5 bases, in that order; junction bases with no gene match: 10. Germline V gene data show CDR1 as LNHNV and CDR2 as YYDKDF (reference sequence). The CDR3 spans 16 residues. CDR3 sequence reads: CATSTRDRGLITEAFF. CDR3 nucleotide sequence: TGTGCCACCAGCACTCGGGACAGGGGACTCATTACTGAAGCTTTCTTT.

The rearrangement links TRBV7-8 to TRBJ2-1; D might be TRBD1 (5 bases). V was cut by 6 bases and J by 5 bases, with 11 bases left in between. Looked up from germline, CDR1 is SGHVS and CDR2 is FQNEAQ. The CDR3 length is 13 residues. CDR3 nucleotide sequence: TGTGCCAGCAGTCCAGACAGAAACAATGAGCAGTTCTTC. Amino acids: CASSPDRNNEQFF.

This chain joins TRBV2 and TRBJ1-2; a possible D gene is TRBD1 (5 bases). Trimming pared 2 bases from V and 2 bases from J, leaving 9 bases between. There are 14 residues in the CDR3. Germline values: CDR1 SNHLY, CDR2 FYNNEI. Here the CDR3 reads CASSERGPNYGYTF. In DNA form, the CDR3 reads TGTGCCAGCAGTGAACGGGGACCGAACTATGGCTACACCTTC.

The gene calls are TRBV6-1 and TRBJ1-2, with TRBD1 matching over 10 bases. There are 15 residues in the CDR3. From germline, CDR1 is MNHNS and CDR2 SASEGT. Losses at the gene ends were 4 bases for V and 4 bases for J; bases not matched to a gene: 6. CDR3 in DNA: TGTGCCAGCAGTGCCCTGGGGGACAGGGGCTATGGCTACACCTTC. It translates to CASSALGDRGYGYTF.

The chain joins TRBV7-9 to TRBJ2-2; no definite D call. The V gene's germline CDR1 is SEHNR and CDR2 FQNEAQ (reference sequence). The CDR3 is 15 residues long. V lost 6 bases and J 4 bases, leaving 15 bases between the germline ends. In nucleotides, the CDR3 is TGTGCCAGCAGTCCCGACCTGGTAGTCACCGGGGAGCTGTTTTTT. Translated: CASSPDLVVTGELFF.

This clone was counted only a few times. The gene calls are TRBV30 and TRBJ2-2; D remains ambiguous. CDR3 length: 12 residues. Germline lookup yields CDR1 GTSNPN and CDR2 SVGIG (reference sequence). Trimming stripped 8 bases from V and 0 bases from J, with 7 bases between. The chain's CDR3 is CANLANTGELFF. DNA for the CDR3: TGTGCCAACCTAGCGAACACCGGGGAGCTGTTTTTT.

The CDR3 loop reads CASGQGIGYEQYF. DNA for the CDR3: TGTGCCAGCGGACAGGGAATTGGGTACGAGCAGTACTTC. The genes are TRBV14 and TRBJ2-7; 8 nucleotides agree with TRBD1. CDR1 SGHDN and CDR2 FVKESK come from the germline V gene. CDR3 length equals 13 residues. Trimming at V came to 8 bases and at J to 4 bases, leaving 7 bases not matched to a gene.

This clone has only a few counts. The CDR3 DNA reads TGTGCCAGCAGCATCCCGACCTATAACTATGGCTACACCTTC. This translates into CASSIPTYNYGYTF. The gene calls are TRBV5-5 and TRBJ1-2; D is unresolved. The length of the CDR3 is 14 residues. In germline, CDR1 is SGHKS, CDR2 YYEKEE (reference sequence). The V end was cut by 4 bases, the J end by 1 base, with 11 bases between.

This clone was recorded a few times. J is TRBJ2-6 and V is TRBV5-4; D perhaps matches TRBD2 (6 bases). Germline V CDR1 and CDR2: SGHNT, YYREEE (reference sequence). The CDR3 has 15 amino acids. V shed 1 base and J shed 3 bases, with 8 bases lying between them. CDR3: CASSLSGGGANVLTF. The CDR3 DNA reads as TGTGCCAGCAGCTTGTCCGGGGGTGGGGCCAACGTCCTGACTTTC.

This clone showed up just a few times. CDR3 residues: CASSVTLGGNTIYF. CDR3 DNA: TGTGCCAGCAGCGTTACCCTAGGAGGAAACACCATATATTTT. The chain links TRBV7-9 to TRBJ1-3, with D hard to call. This CDR3 has 14 residues. V was clipped by 5 bases and J by 4 bases, with 12 bases between them. Germline values: CDR1 SEHNR, CDR2 FQNEAQ (reference sequence).

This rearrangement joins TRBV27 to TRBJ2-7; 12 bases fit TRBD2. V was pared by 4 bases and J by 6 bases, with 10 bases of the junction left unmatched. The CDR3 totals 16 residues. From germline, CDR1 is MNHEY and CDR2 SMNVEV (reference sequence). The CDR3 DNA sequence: TGTGCCAGCAGTTCGGGACTAGCGGGCGGCTTTGTCGAGCAGTACTTC. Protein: CASSSGLAGGFVEQYF.

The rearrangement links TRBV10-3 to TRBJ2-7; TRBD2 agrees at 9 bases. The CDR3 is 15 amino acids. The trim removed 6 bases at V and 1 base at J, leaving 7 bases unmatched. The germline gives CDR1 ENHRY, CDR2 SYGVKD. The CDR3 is CAIRVAGEGSYEQYF. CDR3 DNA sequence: TGTGCCATCAGAGTAGCGGGAGAGGGGTCCTACGAGCAGTACTTC.

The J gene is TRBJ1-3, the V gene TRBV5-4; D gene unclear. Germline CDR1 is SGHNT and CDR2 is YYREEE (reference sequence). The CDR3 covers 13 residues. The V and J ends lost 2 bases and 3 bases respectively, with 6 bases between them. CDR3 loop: CASSFRGGNTIYF. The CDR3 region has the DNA TGTGCCAGCAGCTTTCGTGGTGGAAACACCATATATTTT.

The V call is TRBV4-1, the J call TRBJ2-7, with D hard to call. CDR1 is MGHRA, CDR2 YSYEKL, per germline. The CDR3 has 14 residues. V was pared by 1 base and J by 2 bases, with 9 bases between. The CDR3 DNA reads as TGCGCCAGCAGCCAAGTCTACGGAACCTACGAGCAGTACGTC. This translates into CASSQVYGTYEQYV.

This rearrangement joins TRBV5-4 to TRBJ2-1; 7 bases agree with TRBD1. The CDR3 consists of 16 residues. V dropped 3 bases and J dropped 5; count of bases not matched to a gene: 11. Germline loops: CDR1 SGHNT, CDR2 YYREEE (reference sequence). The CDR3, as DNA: TGTGCCAGCAGCTGGCCAACAGGGGAGAGGAACAATGAGCAGTTCTTC. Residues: CASSWPTGERNNEQFF. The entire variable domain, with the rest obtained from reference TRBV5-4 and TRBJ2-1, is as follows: ETGVTQSPTHLIKTRGQQVTLRCSSQSGHNTVSWYQQALGQGPQFIFQYYREEENGRGNFPPRFSGLQFPNYSSELNVNALELDDSALYLCASSWPTGERNNEQFFGPGTRLTVL.

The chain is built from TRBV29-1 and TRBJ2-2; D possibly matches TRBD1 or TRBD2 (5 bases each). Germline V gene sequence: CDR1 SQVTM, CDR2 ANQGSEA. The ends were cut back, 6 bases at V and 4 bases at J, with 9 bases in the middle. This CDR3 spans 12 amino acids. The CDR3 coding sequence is TGCAGCGTCCTTGGGGGCACCGGGGAGCTGTTTTTT. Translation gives CSVLGGTGELFF.

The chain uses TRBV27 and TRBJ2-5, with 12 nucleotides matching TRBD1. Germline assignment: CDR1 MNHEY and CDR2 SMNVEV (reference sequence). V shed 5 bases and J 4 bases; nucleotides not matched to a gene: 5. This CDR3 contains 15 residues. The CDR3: CASSPGTGGSETQYF. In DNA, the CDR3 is TGTGCCAGCAGTCCCGGGACAGGGGGCTCAGAGACCCAGTACTTC.

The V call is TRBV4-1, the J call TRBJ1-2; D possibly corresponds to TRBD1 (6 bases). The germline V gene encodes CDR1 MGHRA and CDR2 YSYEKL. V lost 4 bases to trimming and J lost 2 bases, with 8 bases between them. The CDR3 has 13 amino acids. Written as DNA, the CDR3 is TGCGCCAGCAGCCTCGGACAGAACTATGGCTACACCTTC. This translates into CASSLGQNYGYTF.

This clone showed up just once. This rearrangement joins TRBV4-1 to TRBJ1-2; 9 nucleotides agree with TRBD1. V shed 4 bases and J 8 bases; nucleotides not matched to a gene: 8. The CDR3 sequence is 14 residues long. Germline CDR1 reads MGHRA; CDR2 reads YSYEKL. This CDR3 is CASSLVQGAEGYTF. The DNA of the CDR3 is TGCGCCAGCAGCCTAGTACAGGGGGCGGAGGGCTACACCTTC.

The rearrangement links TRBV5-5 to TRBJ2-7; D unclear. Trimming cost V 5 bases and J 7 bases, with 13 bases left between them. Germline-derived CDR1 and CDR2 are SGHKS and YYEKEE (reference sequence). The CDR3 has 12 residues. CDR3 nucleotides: TGTGCCAGCAGTTCCCAGAGAAGGGAGCAGTACTTC. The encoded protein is CASSSQRREQYF.

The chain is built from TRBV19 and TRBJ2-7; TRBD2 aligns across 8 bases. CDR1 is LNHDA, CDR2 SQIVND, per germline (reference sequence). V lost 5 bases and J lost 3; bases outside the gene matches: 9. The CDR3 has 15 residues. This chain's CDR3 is CASSASGAGGYEQYF. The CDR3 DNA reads TGTGCCAGTAGTGCCTCCGGGGCGGGAGGCTACGAGCAGTACTTC.